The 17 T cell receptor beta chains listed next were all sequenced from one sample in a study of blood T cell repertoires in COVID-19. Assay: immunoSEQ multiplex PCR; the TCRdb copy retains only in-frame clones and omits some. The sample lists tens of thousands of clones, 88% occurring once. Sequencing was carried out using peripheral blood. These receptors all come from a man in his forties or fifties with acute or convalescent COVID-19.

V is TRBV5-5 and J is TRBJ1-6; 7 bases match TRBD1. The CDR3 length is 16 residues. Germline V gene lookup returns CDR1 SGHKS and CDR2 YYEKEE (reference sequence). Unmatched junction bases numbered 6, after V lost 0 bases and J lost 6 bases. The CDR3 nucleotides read TGTGCCAGCAGCTTGGAGCTGCCAGGGGGTAATTCACCCCTCCACTTT. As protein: CASSLELPGGNSPLHF.

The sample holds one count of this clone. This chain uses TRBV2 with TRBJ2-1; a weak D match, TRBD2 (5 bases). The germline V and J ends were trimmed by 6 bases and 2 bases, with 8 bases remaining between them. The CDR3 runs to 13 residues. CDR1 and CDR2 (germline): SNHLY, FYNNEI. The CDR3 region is CASRAGPYNEQFF. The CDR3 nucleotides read TGTGCCAGCAGGGCGGGTCCCTACAATGAGCAGTTCTTC. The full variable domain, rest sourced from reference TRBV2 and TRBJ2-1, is EPEVTQTPSHQVTQMGQEVILRCVPISNHLYFYWYRQILGQKVEFLVSFYNNEISEKSEIFDDQFSVERPDGSNFTLKIRSTKLEDSAMYFCASRAGPYNEQFFGPGTRLTVL.

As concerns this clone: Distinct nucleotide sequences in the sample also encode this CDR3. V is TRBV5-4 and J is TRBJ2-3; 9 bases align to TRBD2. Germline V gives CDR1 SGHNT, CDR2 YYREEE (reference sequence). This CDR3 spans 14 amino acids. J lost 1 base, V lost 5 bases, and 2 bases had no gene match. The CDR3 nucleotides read TGTGCCAGCAGTTGGACTAGCGGCACAGATACGCAGTATTTT. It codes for CASSWTSGTDTQYF.

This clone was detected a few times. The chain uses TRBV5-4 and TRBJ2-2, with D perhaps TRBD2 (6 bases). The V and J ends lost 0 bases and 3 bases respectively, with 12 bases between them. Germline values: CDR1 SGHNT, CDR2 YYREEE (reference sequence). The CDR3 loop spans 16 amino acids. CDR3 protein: CASSLEPGVDTGELFF. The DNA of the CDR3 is TGTGCCAGCAGCTTGGAGCCGGGGGTGGACACCGGGGAGCTGTTTTTT.

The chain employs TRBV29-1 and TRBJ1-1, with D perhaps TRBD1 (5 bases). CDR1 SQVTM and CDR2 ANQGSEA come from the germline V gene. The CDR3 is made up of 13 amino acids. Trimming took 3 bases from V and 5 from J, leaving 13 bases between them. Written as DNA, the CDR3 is TGCAGCGTTGACCAGGGCCTTGGGACTGAAGCTTTCTTT. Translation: CSVDQGLGTEAFF.

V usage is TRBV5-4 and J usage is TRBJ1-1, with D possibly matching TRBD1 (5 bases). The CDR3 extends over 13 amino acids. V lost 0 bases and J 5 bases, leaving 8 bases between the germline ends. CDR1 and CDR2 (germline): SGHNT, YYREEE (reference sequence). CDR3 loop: CASSLGKGTEAFF. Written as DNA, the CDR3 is TGTGCCAGCAGCTTGGGTAAGGGGACTGAAGCTTTCTTT.

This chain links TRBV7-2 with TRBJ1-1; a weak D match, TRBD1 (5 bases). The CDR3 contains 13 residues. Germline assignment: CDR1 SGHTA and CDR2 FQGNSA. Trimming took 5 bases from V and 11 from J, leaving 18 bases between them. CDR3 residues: CASSGGTPAVAFF. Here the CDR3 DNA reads TGTGCCAGCAGCGGCGGGACCCCGGCGGTTGCTTTCTTT. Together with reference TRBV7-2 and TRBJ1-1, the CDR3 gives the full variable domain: GAGVSQSPSNKVTEKGKDVELRCDPISGHTALYWYRQSLGQGLEFLIYFQGNSAPDKSGLPSDRFSAERTGGSVSTLTIQRTQQEDSAVYLCASSGGTPAVAFFGQGTRLTVV.

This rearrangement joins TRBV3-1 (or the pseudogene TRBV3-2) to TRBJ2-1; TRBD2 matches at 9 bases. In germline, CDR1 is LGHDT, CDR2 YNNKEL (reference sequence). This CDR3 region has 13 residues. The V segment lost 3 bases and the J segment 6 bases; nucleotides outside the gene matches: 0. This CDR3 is CASSQRGGNEQFF. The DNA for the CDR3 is TGTGCCAGCAGCCAGCGGGGGGGCAATGAGCAGTTCTTC.

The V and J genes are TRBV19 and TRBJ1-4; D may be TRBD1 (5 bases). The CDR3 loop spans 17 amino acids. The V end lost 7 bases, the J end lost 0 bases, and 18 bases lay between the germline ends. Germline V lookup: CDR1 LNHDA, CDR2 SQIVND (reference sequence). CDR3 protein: CASTELFTGATNEKLFF. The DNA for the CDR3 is TGTGCCAGTACCGAACTCTTTACGGGGGCAACTAATGAAAAACTGTTTTTT.

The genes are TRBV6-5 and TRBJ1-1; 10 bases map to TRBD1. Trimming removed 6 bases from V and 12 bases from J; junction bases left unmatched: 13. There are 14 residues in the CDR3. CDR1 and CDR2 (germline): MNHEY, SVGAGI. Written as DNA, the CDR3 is TGTGCCAGCAGCACGATATTTGGACAGGGGGGAACTTTCTTT. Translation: CASSTIFGQGGTFF.

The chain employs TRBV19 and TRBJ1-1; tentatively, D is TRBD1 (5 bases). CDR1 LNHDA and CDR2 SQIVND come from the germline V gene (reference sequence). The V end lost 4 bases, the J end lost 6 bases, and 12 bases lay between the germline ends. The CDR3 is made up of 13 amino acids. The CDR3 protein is CASSRRGFAEAFF. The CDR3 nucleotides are TGTGCCAGTAGTAGGCGGGGGTTCGCTGAAGCTTTCTTT.

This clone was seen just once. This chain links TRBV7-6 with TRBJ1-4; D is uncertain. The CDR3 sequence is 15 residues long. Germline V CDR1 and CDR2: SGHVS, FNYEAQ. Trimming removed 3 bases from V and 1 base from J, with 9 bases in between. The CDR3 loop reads CASSLVGGTNEKLFF. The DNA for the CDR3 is TGTGCCAGCAGCTTGGTCGGAGGAACTAATGAAAAACTGTTTTTT.

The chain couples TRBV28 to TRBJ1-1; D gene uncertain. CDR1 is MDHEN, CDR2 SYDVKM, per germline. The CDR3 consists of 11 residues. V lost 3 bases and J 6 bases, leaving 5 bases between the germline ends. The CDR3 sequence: CASSFAAEAFF. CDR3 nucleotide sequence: TGTGCCAGCAGTTTCGCGGCTGAAGCTTTCTTT. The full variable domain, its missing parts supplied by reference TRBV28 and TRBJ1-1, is DVKVTQSSRYLVKRTGEKVFLECVQDMDHENMFWYRQDPGLGLRLIYFSYDVKMKEKGDIPEGYSVSREKKERFSLILESASTNQTSMYLCASSFAAEAFFGQGTRLTVV.

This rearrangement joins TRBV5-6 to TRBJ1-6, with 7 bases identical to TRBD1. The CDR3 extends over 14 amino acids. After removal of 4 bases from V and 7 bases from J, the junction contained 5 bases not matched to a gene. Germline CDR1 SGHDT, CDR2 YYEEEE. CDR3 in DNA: TGTGCCAGCAGCCCACAGGGGCAAAATTCACCCCTCCACTTT. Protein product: CASSPQGQNSPLHF. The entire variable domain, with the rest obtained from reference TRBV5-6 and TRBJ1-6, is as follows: DAGVTQSPTHLIKTRGQQVTLRCSPKSGHDTVSWYQQALGQGPQFIFQYYEEEERQRGNFPDRFSGHQFPNYSSELNVNALLLGDSALYLCASSPQGQNSPLHFGNGTRLTVT.

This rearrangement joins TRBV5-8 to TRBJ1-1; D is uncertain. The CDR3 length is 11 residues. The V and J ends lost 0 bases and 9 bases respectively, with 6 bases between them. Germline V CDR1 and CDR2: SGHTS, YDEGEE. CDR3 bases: TGTGCCAGCAGCTTGGAAAGCAAAGCTTTCTTT. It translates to CASSLESKAFF.

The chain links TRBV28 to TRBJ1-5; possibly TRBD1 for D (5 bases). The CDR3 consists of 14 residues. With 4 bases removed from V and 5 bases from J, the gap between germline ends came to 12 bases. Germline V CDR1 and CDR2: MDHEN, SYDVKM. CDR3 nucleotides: TGTGCCAGCAGTTCTCAGGGCCTCCATCAGCCCCAGCATTTT. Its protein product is CASSSQGLHQPQHF.

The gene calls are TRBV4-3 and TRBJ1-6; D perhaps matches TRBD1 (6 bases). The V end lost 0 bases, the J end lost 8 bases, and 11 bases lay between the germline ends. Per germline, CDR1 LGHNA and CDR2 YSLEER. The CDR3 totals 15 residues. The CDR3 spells CASSQDTGSDSPLHF. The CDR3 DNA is TGCGCCAGCAGCCAAGATACAGGGTCGGATTCACCCCTCCACTTT.